The present TCR beta chain was sequenced within a study of blood T cell repertoires in COVID-19. Across the study: COVID-19 samples from acute and convalescent phases originated in the United States, Italy and Spain. PBMCs, B-cell-depleted T cells, or T cells provided the cDNA or gDNA that made up the material.

Looked up from germline, CDR1 is SGHRS and CDR2 is YFSETQ. The CDR3 is 15 residues long. V was trimmed by 0 bases and J by 0 bases, leaving 7 bases between them. Original processing methods: How many nucleated cells were present was estimated from reference gene primer amplification. Repertoires were generated with immunoSEQ multiplex PCR, while TCRdb's copy carries only in-frame clones and drops some. V and J calls and clone size are given by that table; D and trimming were obtained from the DNA. The sample lists around 63,000 clones, around 88% seen once, with under 20% in the top ten. The TCR comes from a woman over 75 with active COVID-19. The specimen was peripheral blood. The rearrangement joins TRBV5-1 to TRBJ2-1; D remains unclear. The CDR3 DNA reads TGCGCCAGCAGCTTGGGTGCAGTCTCCTACAATGAGCAGTTCTTC. Protein: CASSLGAVSYNEQFF.